This T cell receptor (beta chain) appears in the sequencing data of a study of blood T cell repertoires in COVID-19. About the study: From the United States, Italy and Spain came samples of acute and convalescent COVID-19.

Trimming cost V 3 bases and J 4 bases, with 15 bases left between them. Per the germline V gene, CDR1 is KGHSH and CDR2 is LQKENI. The CDR3 has 15 residues. Authors' processing steps: Estimates of nucleated cell counts were drawn from the amplification of reference gene primers. Method: immunoSEQ multiplex PCR; TCRdb's copy keeps in-frame clones and lacks some. V and J calls and clone size follow that table, whereas D and trimming were derived from the DNA. The table includes 180,000 or so clones, 80% to 85% detected once. Participant-given clinical history determined each cohort assignment. Two negative PCRs, clearance, or symptom resolution had been documented for recovered Cohort 3 donors.

The V gene is TRBV18, the J gene TRBJ1-2; D might be TRBD1 (6 bases). Sequencing was carried out using PBMCs or T cells enriched from blood (not recorded which). The source is a woman aged 60-70 years who had recovered from COVID-19. This CDR3 reads CASSPARQAGYGYTF. The CDR3 bases are TGTGCCAGCTCACCGGCTCGACAGGCGGGCTATGGCTACACCTTC.